This TCR beta chain was captured by sequencing in a study of T cell responses to AZD1222 COVID-19 vaccine. Study-wide findings and caveats: Dominant CD4 TCR responses targeted spike regions 160-218 and 743-854.

Germline V gives CDR1 LGHDT, CDR2 YNNKEL (reference sequence). V lost 3 bases and J 1 base, leaving 4 bases between the germline ends. The CDR3 spans 12 residues. Libraries were prepared by immunoSEQ multiplex PCR; TCRdb keeps only in-frame clonotypes and omits some of them. The profile shows more than 50,000 clones, roughly 86% of them singletons. On this clone: Its target is unknown.

The clonotype was recovered from an adult who received the AZD1222 COVID-19 vaccine. The sequencing used peripheral blood, collected 28 days after the second AZD1222 dose. This chain connects TRBV3-1 (or the pseudogene TRBV3-2) to TRBJ2-7; no firm D call. Here the CDR3 DNA reads TGTGCCAGCAGCCATGGGTCCTACGAGCAGTACTTC. Amino acid sequence: CASSHGSYEQYF.